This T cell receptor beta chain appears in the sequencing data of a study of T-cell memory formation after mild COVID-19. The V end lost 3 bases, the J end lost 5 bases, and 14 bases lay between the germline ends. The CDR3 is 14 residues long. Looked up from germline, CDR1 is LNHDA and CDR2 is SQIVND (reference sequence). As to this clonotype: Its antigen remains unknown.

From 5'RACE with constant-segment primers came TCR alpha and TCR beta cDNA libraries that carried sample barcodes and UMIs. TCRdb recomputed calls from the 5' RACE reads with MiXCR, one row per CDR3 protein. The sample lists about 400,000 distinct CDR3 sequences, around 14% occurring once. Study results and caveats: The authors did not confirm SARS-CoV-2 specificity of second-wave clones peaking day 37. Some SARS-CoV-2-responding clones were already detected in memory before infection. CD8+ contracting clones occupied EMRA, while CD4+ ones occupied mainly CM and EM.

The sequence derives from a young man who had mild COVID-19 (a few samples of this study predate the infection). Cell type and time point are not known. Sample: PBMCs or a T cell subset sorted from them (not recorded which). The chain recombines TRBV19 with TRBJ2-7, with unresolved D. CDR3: CASSISVQRNEQYF. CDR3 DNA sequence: TGTGCCAGTAGTATCTCCGTACAACGTAACGAGCAGTACTTC.